The 15 T cell receptor beta chains listed next were all sequenced from one sample in a study of neurological immune-mediated disorders. In TCRdb, the 5' RACE reads were re-called with MiXCR into one record per CDR3 protein. The sample shows 57,000 or so distinct CDR3 sequences, more than 9.5% of them seen only once. Sample: PBMCs. These TCRs come from a man in his 60s in good health.

CDR3 in amino acids: CASSQRQGFADTQYF. CDR3 sequence (DNA): TGTGCCAGCTCACAACGGCAGGGATTCGCAGATACGCAGTATTTT. The chain is built from TRBV18 and TRBJ2-3; D may be TRBD1 (5 bases). The ends were cut back, 4 bases at V and 4 bases at J, with 15 bases in the middle. CDR1 KGHSH and CDR2 LQKENI come from the germline V gene. CDR3 length equals 15 residues.

The V and J genes are TRBV20-1 and TRBJ1-6; D unclear. Germline CDR1 is DFQATT and CDR2 is SNEGSKA (reference sequence). The germline V and J ends were trimmed by 5 bases and 8 bases, with 22 bases remaining between them. The CDR3 length is 16 residues. CDR3 bases: TGCAGTGCTCTTTGGGTAGGGAGTTTTCTGGATTCACCCCTCCACTTT. This sequence encodes CSALWVGSFLDSPLHF.

This clonotype was recorded many times. The V gene is TRBV9, the J gene TRBJ2-7; 10 bases line up with TRBD1. The CDR3 is 17 amino acids. V trimming: 0 bases; J trimming: 7 bases; junction bases outside the gene matches: 13. In germline, CDR1 is SGDLS, CDR2 YYNGEE. Here the CDR3 DNA reads TGTGCCAGCAGCGTAGTCGGGACAGGGGCCGTCAAGTCGGAGCAGTACTTC. This codes for CASSVVGTGAVKSEQYF.

This clonotype was counted ten times or more. The V gene is TRBV7-8, the J gene TRBJ2-1; D perhaps matches TRBD1 (7 bases). The CDR3 covers 13 residues. The germline V gene encodes CDR1 SGHVS and CDR2 FQNEAQ. V was trimmed by 1 base and J by 9 bases, leaving 10 bases between them. CDR3 nucleotides: TGTGCCAGCAGCTTAGGGCAGGGGGGTGAGCAGTTCTTC. Translated: CASSLGQGGEQFF.

This clonotype was observed at least ten times. The V and J genes are TRBV7-9 and TRBJ1-1, with a weak D call TRBD1 (6 bases). Germline assignment: CDR1 SEHNR and CDR2 FQNEAQ (reference sequence). This CDR3 contains 12 residues. The ends were cut back, 7 bases at V and 1 base at J, with 7 bases in the middle. This chain's CDR3 is CASTRGNTEAFF. As DNA, the CDR3 is TGTGCCAGCACCAGGGGGAACACTGAAGCTTTCTTT.

In this sample, this clonotype turned up many times. The chain recombines TRBV7-2 with TRBJ1-5; D possibly corresponds to TRBD1 (5 bases). This CDR3 is 16 amino acids long. With 5 bases removed from V and 0 bases from J, the gap between germline ends came to 14 bases. The V gene's germline CDR1 is SGHTA and CDR2 FQGNSA. In nucleotides, the CDR3 is TGTGCCAGCAGCGCTACCGGGACTCATAGCAATCAGCCCCAGCATTTT. Translation gives CASSATGTHSNQPQHF. Together with reference TRBV7-2 and TRBJ1-5, the CDR3 gives the full variable domain: GAGVSQSPSNKVTEKGKDVELRCDPISGHTALYWYRQSLGQGLEFLIYFQGNSAPDKSGLPSDRFSAERTGGSVSTLTIQRTQQEDSAVYLCASSATGTHSNQPQHFGDGTRLSIL.

This clonotype was detected ten times or more. The CDR3 DNA follows: TGTGCCAGCAGCCCAAGGGGCGTTAGCGGCACAGATACGCAGTATTTT. Translated: CASSPRGVSGTDTQYF. The V and J genes are TRBV3-1 and TRBJ2-3; TRBD1 or TRBD2 may be the D gene (5 bases each). The CDR3 runs to 16 residues. CDR1 and CDR2 (germline): LGHDT, YNNKEL (reference sequence). Trimming pared 4 bases from V and 1 base from J, leaving 15 bases between.

This clonotype was recorded many times. This chain connects TRBV11-2 to TRBJ2-2, with 8 bases lining up with TRBD1. V lost 5 bases and J lost 0; bases outside the gene matches: 5. Per germline, CDR1 SGHAT and CDR2 FQNNGV. The CDR3 consists of 16 residues. CDR3 nucleotides: TGTGCCAGCAGCCAACGACAGGGGACGAACACCGGGGAGCTGTTTTTT. It translates to CASSQRQGTNTGELFF.

This clonotype was seen many times. J is TRBJ2-2 and V is TRBV7-2; D not certain. Between the trimmed V and J ends, which lost 10 bases and 4 bases, there was a span of 22 bases. This CDR3 comprises 16 residues. Germline CDR1 SGHTA, CDR2 FQGNSA. CDR3 sequence (DNA): TGTGCCAACTTCCTGGGTATGCGATTGAGCACCGGGGAGCTGTTTTTT. Translating gives CANFLGMRLSTGELFF.

This clonotype was recorded at least ten times. The junction departs from germline at one end; a sequencing error may be responsible. The chain joins TRBV7-8 to TRBJ1-1; D is possibly TRBD1 (6 bases). Germline V gene lookup returns CDR1 SGHVS and CDR2 FQNEAQ. The CDR3 loop spans 15 amino acids. The CDR3 sequence is CASSLDGTPNSEAFF. As DNA, the CDR3 is TGTGCCAGCAGCTTAGACGGGACACCGAACTCTGAAGCTTTCTTT.

In regard to this clonotype: This may come from a read error, since a much larger clone is one base off. The V gene is TRBV24-1, the J gene TRBJ2-1; weak D call: TRBD1 (5 bases). Trimming left V 4 bases short and J 5 bases short, with 14 bases between. The CDR3 has 15 residues. CDR1 and CDR2 (germline): KGHDR, SFDVKD. This chain's CDR3 is CATSEDRGHHNEQFF. The CDR3 DNA reads TGTGCCACCAGTGAAGATAGAGGACACCACAATGAGCAGTTCTTC.

This clonotype was found many times. The chain joins TRBV4-3 to TRBJ1-5; no clear D. The germline V and J ends were trimmed by 1 base and 2 bases, with 12 bases remaining between them. Germline V CDR1 and CDR2: LGHNA, YSLEER. The CDR3 contains 16 residues. In DNA form, the CDR3 reads TGCGCCAGCAGCCAAGGGGGAGATAGGGGCAATCAGCCCCAGCATTTT. The encoded protein is CASSQGGDRGNQPQHF.

The chain employs TRBV28 and TRBJ2-7, with D possibly being TRBD2 (5 bases). The length of the CDR3 is 11 residues. From germline, CDR1 is MDHEN and CDR2 SYDVKM. Trimming cost V 5 bases and J 11 bases, with 13 bases left between them. Here the CDR3 DNA reads TGTGCCAGCAGTGGACTTTACGACAAGTACTTC. Translating it yields CASSGLYDKYF.

The sample holds many counts of this clonotype. The chain uses TRBV5-1 and TRBJ1-1; no clear D. CDR3 length: 13 amino acids. CDR1 and CDR2 from the germline V gene are SGHRS and YFSETQ. The V gene lost 4 bases and the J gene lost 4 bases, with 11 bases spanning the gap. The CDR3 nucleotides read TGCGCCAGCAGCGGGCGGGTACGCACTGAAGCTTTCTTT. It codes for CASSGRVRTEAFF.

This chain connects TRBV12-5 to TRBJ2-5, with D possibly being TRBD2 (6 bases). Trimming stripped 2 bases from V and 3 bases from J, with 7 bases between. This CDR3 spans 13 amino acids. CDR1 is LGHNT and CDR2 is FRNRAP in the germline V gene. The CDR3 loop is CASGLSGEETQYF. DNA of the CDR3: TGTGCTAGTGGTTTGTCGGGGGAAGAGACCCAGTACTTC.